This T cell receptor beta chain emerged from a study of T cells in Graves' hyperthyroidism and ophthalmopathy (dated by TCRdb to between 2018 and 2020). Study-level background: Peripheral blood samples were taken at initial diagnosis, before any treatment was given. The roughly 91 discovery patients were randomly divided into training and test sets at a 7:3 ratio. In addition, the study compared T-cell repertoires in thyroid tissue and in blood from six Graves' hyperthyroidism patients. To identify distinguishing TCR V-J signatures, a discovery cohort of some 100 patients was used, comprising under 45 with Graves' ophthalmopathy and 57 with stable Graves' hyperthyroidism. According to the paper, TCR Vbeta CDR3 sequencing was carried out on about 140 peripheral blood samples, which came from 40 to 45 ophthalmopathy, around 75 hyperthyroidism and approximately 17 progressor patients. An independent validation cohort of about 20 hyperthyroidism patients and approximately 17 patients who later progressed to ophthalmopathy tested prospective prediction of ophthalmopathy. After sampling, hyperthyroidism patients received methimazole starting at 30 mg daily, and ophthalmopathy patients received high-dose intravenous methylprednisolone. General conclusions and limits of the study: Most expanded thyroid clonotypes (frequency above 0.001) were also detected in blood, a finding suggesting that blood repertoires may reflect thyroid immune responses. In validation, the model predicted progression to ophthalmopathy a median of roughly 6.2 months before onset, with over 60% sensitivity and roughly 73% specificity. Ophthalmopathy was separated from stable hyperthyroidism by a 13 V-J signature model, with approximately 89% sensitivity and about 81% specificity obtained in cross-validation and 80%/75% obtained in testing. Sample size was not statistically predetermined, and investigators were not blinded to group allocation.

TCR beta CDR3 regions were amplified from RNA transcripts. For the first round of RT-PCR on the TCR CDR3, the HTBI primer set was used together with the Qiagen OneStep RT-PCR kit. A second multiplex PCR round built the libraries, followed by size selection and purification. Paired-end sequencing of the libraries was performed with 100 bp reads on an Illumina HiSeq2000. The source study handled its data this way. SOAPnuke was used to process the raw data, removing reads that contained adapters or uncalled bases, had a mean Phred below 15, or lacked an exact match to the constant primer or identifier. COPE v1.2.5 was used to merge the high-quality paired reads, and each unique nucleotide sequence was defined as a clonotype. MiTCR v1.1 was used to align the clonotypes against IMGT TRBV, TRBD and TRBJ reference segments. The analysis was restricted to V-J combinations with a frequency above 0.0001, which together covered 98% to 99.2% of the repertoires. The TCS score was defined as the ratio of F50 (clonal expansion) to E x V (chaos), calculated using BLOSUM62-based TCRdist between CDR3 peptides within each V-J. Welch's t-statistics and random forest reduced 500 to 550 V-J features to 13, which were used in a naive Bayes classifier (R e1071). TCRdb passed the public sequencing reads through fastp at Q25 and MiXCR, retaining productive beta sequences. Each CDR3 protein appears once, grouped with its most common genes and DNA. The V and J calls reflect TCRdb's pipeline rather than the authors' work. In all, the sample holds roughly 420,000 distinct CDR3 sequences, and about a sixth of those were seen once. 7.5% to 8% of the sample is taken by the ten largest.

A patient counted as having stable Graves' hyperthyroidism if no progression to ophthalmopathy occurred over 18 months of follow-up. Hyperthyroidism patients were newly diagnosed, with disease duration under 2 months, and aged 18 to 65 years. Exclusion was applied to patients with uncontrolled infections, other autoimmune diseases, pregnancy or lactation. Diagnoses were established on the basis of clinical symptoms, serum thyroxine and TRAb, thyroid ultrasound, and orbital computed tomography. PBMCs were isolated from 7.5 to 10 ml of fresh peripheral blood by Ficoll-Paque density gradient centrifugation. Total RNA was extracted with Trizol reagent, and quality was checked on an Agilent 2100 Bioanalyzer. The germline V gene (reference sequence) specifies DFQATT as CDR1 and SNEGSKA as CDR2. The CDR3 numbers 14 residues from cysteine through phenylalanine. Only CDR3 DNA remains: 42 bases, in frame from the first base. Trimming costs V 3 bases and J 2 bases, and their ends lie 13 bases apart.

This clonotype showed up many times. What this receptor recognizes is not known. No qualities accompany the bases; no much larger clone lies one base away. The source of this sequence is a woman aged 18-29 years with Graves' hyperthyroidism. The chain couples TRBV20-1 to TRBJ1-2; a tentative D match to TRBD1 spans 5 bases. The sequenced sample was blood. The DNA sequence is as follows: TGCAGTGCTAGCAGGCAGGGAACCAACTATGGCTACACCTTC. It translates to CSASRQGTNYGYTF.